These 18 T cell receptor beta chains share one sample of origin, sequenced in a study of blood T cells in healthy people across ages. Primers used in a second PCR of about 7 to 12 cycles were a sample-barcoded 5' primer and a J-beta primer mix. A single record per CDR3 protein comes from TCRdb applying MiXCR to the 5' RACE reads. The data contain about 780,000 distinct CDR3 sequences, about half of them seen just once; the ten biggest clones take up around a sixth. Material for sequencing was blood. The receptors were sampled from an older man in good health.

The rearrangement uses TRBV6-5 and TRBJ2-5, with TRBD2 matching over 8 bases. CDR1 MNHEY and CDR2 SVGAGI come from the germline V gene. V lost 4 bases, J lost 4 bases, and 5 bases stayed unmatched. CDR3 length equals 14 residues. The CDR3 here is CASSSGRATETQYF. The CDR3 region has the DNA TGTGCCAGCAGTTCCGGGAGGGCCACAGAGACCCAGTACTTC.

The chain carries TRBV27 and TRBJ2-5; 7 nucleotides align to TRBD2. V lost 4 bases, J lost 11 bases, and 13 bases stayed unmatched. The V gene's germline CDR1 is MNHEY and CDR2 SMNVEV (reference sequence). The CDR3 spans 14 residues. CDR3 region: CASSSAGTRFEQYF. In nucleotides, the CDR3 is TGTGCCAGCAGTTCAGCGGGGACCCGTTTTGAGCAGTACTTC.

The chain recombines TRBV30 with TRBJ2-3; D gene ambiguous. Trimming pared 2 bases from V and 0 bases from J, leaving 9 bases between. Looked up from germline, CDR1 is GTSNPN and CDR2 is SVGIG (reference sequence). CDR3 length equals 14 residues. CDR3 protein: CAWSTGVSTDTQYF. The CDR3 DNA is TGTGCCTGGAGTACCGGAGTTAGCACAGATACGCAGTATTTT.

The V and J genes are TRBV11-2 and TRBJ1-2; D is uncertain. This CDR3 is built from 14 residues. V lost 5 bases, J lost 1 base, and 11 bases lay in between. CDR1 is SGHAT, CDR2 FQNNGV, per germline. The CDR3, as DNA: TGTGCCAGCAGCCCCATTGAGGTTAACTATGGCTACACCTTC. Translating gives CASSPIEVNYGYTF.

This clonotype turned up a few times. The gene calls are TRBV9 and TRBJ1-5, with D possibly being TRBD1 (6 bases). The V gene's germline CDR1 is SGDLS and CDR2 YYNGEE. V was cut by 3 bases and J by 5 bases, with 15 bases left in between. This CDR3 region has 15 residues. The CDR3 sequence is CASSAYRDRDQPQHF. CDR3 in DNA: TGTGCCAGCAGCGCGTACAGGGATCGGGATCAGCCCCAGCATTTT. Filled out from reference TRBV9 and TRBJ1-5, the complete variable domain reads DSGVTQTPKHLITATGQRVTLRCSPRSGDLSVYWYQQSLDQGLQFLIQYYNGEERAKGNILERFSAQQFPDLHSELNLSSLELGDSALYFCASSAYRDRDQPQHFGDGTRLSIL.

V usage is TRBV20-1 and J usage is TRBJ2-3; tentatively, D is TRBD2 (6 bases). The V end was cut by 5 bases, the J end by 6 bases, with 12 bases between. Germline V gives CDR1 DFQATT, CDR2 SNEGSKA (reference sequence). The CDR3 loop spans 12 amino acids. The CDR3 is CSAEDRGDTQYF. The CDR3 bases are TGCAGTGCTGAGGACCGGGGGGATACGCAGTATTTT.

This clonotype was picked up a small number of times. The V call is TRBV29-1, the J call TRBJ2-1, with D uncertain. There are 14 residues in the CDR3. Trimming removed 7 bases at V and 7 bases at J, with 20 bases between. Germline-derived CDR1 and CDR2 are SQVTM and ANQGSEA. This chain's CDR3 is CSANANPTINEQFF. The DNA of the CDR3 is TGCAGCGCGAACGCCAACCCCACAATAAATGAGCAGTTCTTC.

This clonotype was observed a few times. The CDR3 DNA is TGCGCCAGCAGCTTGGAGGGCAGGAGGCGAAGCACAGATACGCAGTATTTT. Amino acid sequence: CASSLEGRRRSTDTQYF. The V gene is TRBV5-1, the J gene TRBJ2-3, with D possibly being TRBD2 (5 bases). The germline V gene encodes CDR1 SGHRS and CDR2 YFSETQ. This CDR3 comprises 17 residues. Trimming took off 0 bases at V and 0 bases at J, with 14 bases between the two ends. The whole variable domain, filled in from reference TRBV5-1 and TRBJ2-3, reads KAGVTQTPRYLIKTRGQQVTLSCSPISGHRSVSWYQQTPGQGLQFLFEYFSETQRNKGNFPGRFSGRQFSNSRSEMNVSTLELGDSALYLCASSLEGRRRSTDTQYFGPGTRLTVL.

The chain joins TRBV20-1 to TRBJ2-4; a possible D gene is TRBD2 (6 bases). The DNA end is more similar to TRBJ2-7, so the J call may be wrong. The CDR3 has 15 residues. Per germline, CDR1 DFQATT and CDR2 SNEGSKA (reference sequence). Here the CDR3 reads CSAYGVGEGGYEQYF. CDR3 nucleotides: TGCAGTGCCTATGGCGTGGGCGAGGGAGGCTACGAGCAGTACTTC.

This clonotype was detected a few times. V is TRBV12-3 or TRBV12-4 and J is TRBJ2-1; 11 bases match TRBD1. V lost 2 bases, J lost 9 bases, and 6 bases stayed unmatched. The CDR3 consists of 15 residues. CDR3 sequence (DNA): TGTGCCAGCAGTTTATTGGGACAGGGGGTTGGTGAGCAGTTCTTC. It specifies CASSLLGQGVGEQFF.

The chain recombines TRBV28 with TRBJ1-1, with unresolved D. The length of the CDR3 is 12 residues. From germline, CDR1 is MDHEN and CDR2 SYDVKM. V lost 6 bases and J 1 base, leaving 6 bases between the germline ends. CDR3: CASRLENTEAFF. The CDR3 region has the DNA TGTGCCAGCAGACTAGAGAACACTGAAGCTTTCTTT.

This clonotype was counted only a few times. The CDR3: CASSSQTGAGNTIYF. DNA of the CDR3: TGTGCCAGCAGCTCTCAGACCGGGGCTGGAAACACCATATATTTT. The V gene is TRBV7-9, the J gene TRBJ1-3, with no clear D. Between the trimmed V and J ends, which lost 4 bases and 2 bases, there was a span of 12 bases. The CDR3 is 15 amino acids. Germline values: CDR1 SEHNR, CDR2 FQNEAQ (reference sequence).

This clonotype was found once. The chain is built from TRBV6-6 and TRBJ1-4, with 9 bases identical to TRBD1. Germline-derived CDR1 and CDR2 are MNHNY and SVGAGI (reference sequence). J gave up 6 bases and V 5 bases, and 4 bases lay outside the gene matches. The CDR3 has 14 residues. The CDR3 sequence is CASSAQGAYEKLFF. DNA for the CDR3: TGTGCCAGCAGTGCACAGGGGGCTTATGAAAAACTGTTTTTT.

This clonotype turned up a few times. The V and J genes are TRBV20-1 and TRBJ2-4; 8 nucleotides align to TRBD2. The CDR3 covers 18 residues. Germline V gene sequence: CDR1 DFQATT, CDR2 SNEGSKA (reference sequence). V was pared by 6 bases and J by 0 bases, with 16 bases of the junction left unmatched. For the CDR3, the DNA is TGCAGTGCAATTCGGGGGGGCGTCACCCCACTAGCCAAAAACATTCAGTACTTC. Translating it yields CSAIRGGVTPLAKNIQYF.

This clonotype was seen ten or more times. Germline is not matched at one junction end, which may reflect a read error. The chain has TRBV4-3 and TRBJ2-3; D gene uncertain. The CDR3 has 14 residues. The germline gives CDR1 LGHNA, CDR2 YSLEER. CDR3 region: CASSQDGSTDTQYF. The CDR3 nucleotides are TGTGCCAGCAGCCAAGACGGCAGCACAGATACGCAGTATTTT.

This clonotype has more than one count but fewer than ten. This chain's CDR3 is CASSQGLLSYNEQFF. DNA of the CDR3: TGTGCCAGCAGCCAGGGACTGCTCTCCTACAATGAGCAGTTCTTC. The chain uses TRBV5-6 and TRBJ2-1; a possible D gene is TRBD2 (6 bases). This CDR3 has 15 amino acids. Germline V gene data show CDR1 as SGHDT and CDR2 as YYEEEE. Trimming pared 4 bases from V and 0 bases from J, leaving 11 bases between. Full variable domain (rest looked up from reference TRBV5-6 and TRBJ2-1): DAGVTQSPTHLIKTRGQQVTLRCSPKSGHDTVSWYQQALGQGPQFIFQYYEEEERQRGNFPDRFSGHQFPNYSSELNVNALLLGDSALYLCASSQGLLSYNEQFFGPGTRLTVL.

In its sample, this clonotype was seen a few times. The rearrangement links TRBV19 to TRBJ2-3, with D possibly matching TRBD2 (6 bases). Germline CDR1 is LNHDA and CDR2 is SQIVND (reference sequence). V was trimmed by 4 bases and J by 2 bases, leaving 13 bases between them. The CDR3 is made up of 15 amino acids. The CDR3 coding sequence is TGTGCCAGTAGTAGTGGGCGGGAAGTCACAGATACGCAGTATTTT. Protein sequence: CASSSGREVTDTQYF.

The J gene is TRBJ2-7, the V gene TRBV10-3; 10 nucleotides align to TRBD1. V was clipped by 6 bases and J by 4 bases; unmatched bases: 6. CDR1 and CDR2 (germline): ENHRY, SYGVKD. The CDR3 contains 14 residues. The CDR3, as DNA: TGTGCCATCAGCGTGGGACAGGGGAATTACGAGCAGTACTTC. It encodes CAISVGQGNYEQYF.